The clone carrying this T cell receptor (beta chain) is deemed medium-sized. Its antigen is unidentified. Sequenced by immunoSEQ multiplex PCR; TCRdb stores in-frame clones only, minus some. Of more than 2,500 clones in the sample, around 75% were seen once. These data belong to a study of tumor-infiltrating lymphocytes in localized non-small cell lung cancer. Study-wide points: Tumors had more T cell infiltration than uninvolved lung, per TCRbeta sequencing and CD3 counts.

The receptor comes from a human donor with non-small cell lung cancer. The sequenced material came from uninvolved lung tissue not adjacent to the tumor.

The CDR3 is CASSSSSTGVTEAFF. CDR3 DNA: TGTGCCAGCAGTTCCTCTTCGACAGGGGTCACTGAAGCTTTCTTT. The rearrangement joins TRBV27 to TRBJ1-1; 8 nucleotides align to TRBD1. This CDR3 is 15 amino acids long. V trimming: 4 bases; J trimming: 4 bases; junction bases outside the gene matches: 8. Germline lookup yields CDR1 MNHEY and CDR2 SMNVEV (reference sequence).